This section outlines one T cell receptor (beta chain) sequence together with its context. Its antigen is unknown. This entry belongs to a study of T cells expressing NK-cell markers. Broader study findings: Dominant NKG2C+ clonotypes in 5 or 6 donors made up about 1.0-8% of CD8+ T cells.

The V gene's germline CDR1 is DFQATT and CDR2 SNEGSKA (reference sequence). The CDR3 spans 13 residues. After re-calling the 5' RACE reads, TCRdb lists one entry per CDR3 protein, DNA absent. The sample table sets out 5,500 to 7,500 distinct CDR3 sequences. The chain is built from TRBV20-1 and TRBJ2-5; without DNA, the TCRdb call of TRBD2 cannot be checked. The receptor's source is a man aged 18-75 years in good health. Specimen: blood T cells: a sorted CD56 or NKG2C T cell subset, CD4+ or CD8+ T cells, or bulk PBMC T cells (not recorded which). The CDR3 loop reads CSAPRGGYETQYF.